This TCR beta chain appears in the sequencing data of a study of blood T cell repertoires in COVID-19. Original processing methods: For nucleated cells, counts were estimated from reference gene primer amplification. Repertoires were generated with immunoSEQ multiplex PCR, while TCRdb's copy carries only in-frame clones and drops some. From that table come the V and J calls and clone size; the DNA was used to work out D and trimming. The sample includes 150,000 to 200,000 clones, roughly 82% of them seen just once. Participants were placed into cohorts based on the clinical history they reported. The V end lost 2 bases, the J end lost 5 bases, and 13 bases lay between the germline ends. This CDR3 is 14 amino acids long. CDR1 and CDR2 (germline): SGHDT, YYEEEE.

Input material: PBMCs or T cells enriched from blood (not recorded which). The source of this sequence is a man aged 50-59 years who had recovered from COVID-19. The rearrangement joins TRBV5-6 to TRBJ1-2, with D perhaps TRBD1 (5 bases). CDR3 region: CASSFARRTYGYTF. The CDR3, as DNA: TGTGCCAGCAGCTTCGCCCGACGGACATATGGCTACACCTTC.